This T cell receptor (beta chain) was profiled in a study of blood T cell repertoires in COVID-19. Study context: Samples came from the United States, Italy and Spain, spanning acute and convalescent COVID-19.

Clones were read by immunoSEQ multiplex PCR, and TCRdb kept only the in-frame ones, dropping some. This table holds around 120,000 clones, approximately 80% found once. The sample consisted of peripheral blood. The origin of this receptor is a human donor in a cohort sampled during active COVID-19.

As DNA, the CDR3 is TGTGCCAGCAGAGCGGGGGCGAACACCGGGGAGCTGTTTTTT. Its protein product is CASRAGANTGELFF. The chain couples TRBV3-1 (or the pseudogene TRBV3-2) to TRBJ2-2; 8 bases line up with TRBD2. The CDR3 runs to 14 residues. The trim removed 6 bases at V and 0 bases at J, leaving 0 bases unmatched. CDR1 and CDR2 from the germline V gene are LGHDT and YNNKEL (reference sequence).